Presented here are 21 T cell receptor beta chains from one specimen sequenced in a study of shared clonotypes between healthy human individuals. This table comes from immunoSEQ multiplex PCR, and its TCRdb copy is limited to in-frame clones, with some not included. The repertoire includes more than 900,000 clones, 75% to 85% of them detected once, and 0.5% to 0.65% sits in the top ten. The sample was memory CD4+ T cells from PBMCs. As to subset: CD45RA-negative fraction. These receptors all come from a man aged 18 to 30 in good health. Some clones in this sample may be carry-over from other donors' samples.

The V and J genes are TRBV25-1 and TRBJ1-3; D is perhaps TRBD1 (6 bases). This CDR3 spans 12 amino acids. Trimming shortened V by 7 bases and J by 2 bases, and 6 bases separated the two germline ends. Germline CDR1 and CDR2: MGHDK and SYGVNS. In DNA form, the CDR3 reads TGTGCCAGCAAGGGGGCTGGAAACACCATATATTTT. It is translated as CASKGAGNTIYF.

The rearrangement uses TRBV7-2 and TRBJ2-7; 11 positions agree with TRBD2. This CDR3 contains 16 residues. The trim removed 3 bases at V and 0 bases at J, leaving 4 bases unmatched. The germline V gene encodes CDR1 SGHTA and CDR2 FQGNSA. CDR3 sequence: CASSFRGTSGSYEQYF. The CDR3 region has the DNA TGTGCCAGCAGCTTCCGGGGGACTAGCGGCTCCTACGAGCAGTACTTC.

The chain is built from TRBV6-6 and TRBJ1-2; D perhaps matches TRBD1 (5 bases). V was clipped by 2 bases and J by 4 bases, with 14 bases between them. From germline, CDR1 is MNHNY and CDR2 SVGAGI (reference sequence). CDR3 length equals 15 residues. The CDR3 loop is CASSYTDTIRYGYTF. CDR3 DNA sequence: TGTGCCAGCAGTTACACGGACACGATCCGCTATGGCTACACCTTC.

Concerning this clone: With a much larger clone just one base away, this may be a read error. Other DNA sequences in this specimen translate into the identical CDR3. This chain's CDR3 is CASSLGQGADTQYF. In DNA, the CDR3 is TGTGCCAGCAGCTTAGGACAGGGGGCAGATACGCAGTATTTT. The J gene is TRBJ2-3, the V gene TRBV7-2; 9 nucleotides line up with TRBD1. The CDR3 is made up of 14 amino acids. The V gene's germline CDR1 is SGHTA and CDR2 FQGNSA. J gave up 4 bases and V 1 base, and 0 bases lay outside the gene matches.

V is TRBV28 and J is TRBJ1-1, with D tentatively TRBD1 (5 bases). Germline-derived CDR1 and CDR2 are MDHEN and SYDVKM. The CDR3 consists of 16 residues. V was pared by 4 bases and J by 5 bases, with 20 bases between. The CDR3 here is CASSSPQRDAGTEAFF. CDR3 nucleotides: TGTGCCAGCAGTTCACCCCAAAGGGACGCGGGTACTGAAGCTTTCTTT.

The chain recombines TRBV2 with TRBJ1-3; D uncertain. This CDR3 has 14 residues. V shed 3 bases and J shed 0 bases, with 6 bases lying between them. Per the germline V gene, CDR1 is SNHLY and CDR2 is FYNNEI. CDR3 in amino acids: CASSEVLSGNTIYF. The CDR3 region has the DNA TGTGCCAGCAGTGAGGTCCTCTCTGGAAACACCATATATTTT.

Concerning this clone itself: Germline is not matched at one junction end, which may reflect a read error. The CDR3, as DNA: TGTGCCAGCAGCCAACATTGGAGGACCGGGGAGCTGTTTTTT. This encodes CASSQHWRTGELFF. This chain uses TRBV4-1 with TRBJ2-2; maybe TRBD2 (5 bases). CDR3 length: 14 amino acids. The germline CDR1 and CDR2 sequences are MGHRA and YSYEKL.

The genes are TRBV5-8 and TRBJ1-5; D is ambiguous. V lost 7 bases to trimming and J lost 9 bases, with 17 bases between them. The germline gives CDR1 SGHTS, CDR2 YDEGEE. The CDR3 has 13 amino acids. CDR3: CASVLSDERPQHF. The CDR3 DNA reads as TGTGCCAGCGTGTTGAGTGATGAGCGGCCCCAGCATTTT.

The rearrangement uses TRBV6-5 and TRBJ2-7; possibly TRBD2 for D (5 bases). CDR1 is MNHEY, CDR2 SVGAGI, per germline. The CDR3 is 8 amino acids. V lost 8 bases and J lost 12, with 8 bases in between. The CDR3 bases are TGTGCCAGCGGAAGCGGGTACTTC. Its protein product is CASGSGYF.

This clone showed up just once. J is TRBJ1-2 and V is TRBV18; D not resolved. Germline V lookup: CDR1 KGHSH, CDR2 LQKENI. V dropped 5 bases and J dropped 8 bases, with 15 bases sitting between them. The CDR3 runs 13 residues. Written as DNA, the CDR3 is TGTGCCAGCTCAGACGGACGGGTCAGGGGCTACACCTTC. Its translation is CASSDGRVRGYTF.

V usage is TRBV6-5 and J usage is TRBJ2-1, with TRBD1 matching over 7 bases. The V gene end was trimmed by 4 bases and the J gene end by 7 bases; junction bases not matched to a gene: 7. The CDR3 loop spans 14 amino acids. Germline V gene data show CDR1 as MNHEY and CDR2 as SVGAGI. The CDR3 is CASSSNRGGNEQFF. The DNA for the CDR3 is TGTGCCAGCAGTTCGAACAGGGGCGGGAATGAGCAGTTCTTC.

The chain has TRBV19 and TRBJ1-5; TRBD1 matches at 7 bases. The CDR3 is 18 amino acids. Trimming removed 5 bases from V and 2 bases from J; junction bases left unmatched: 15. Germline lookup yields CDR1 LNHDA and CDR2 SQIVND (reference sequence). CDR3 nucleotide sequence: TGTGCCAGTAGTCCCCGACAGGGTAGGAATTTCGGCAATCAGCCCCAGCATTTT. Its protein is CASSPRQGRNFGNQPQHF.

The chain combines TRBV9 with TRBJ2-3, with 13 bases aligning to TRBD2. J was trimmed by 5 bases and V by 0 bases; bases with no gene match: 6. The CDR3 totals 17 residues. Germline CDR1 reads SGDLS; CDR2 reads YYNGEE. CDR3 region: CASSVGRTSGRIDTQYF. The DNA for the CDR3 is TGTGCCAGCAGCGTAGGTCGGACTAGCGGGAGAATAGATACGCAGTATTTT.

The chain recombines TRBV7-2 with TRBJ1-2; D call uncertain. Germline V gene sequence: CDR1 SGHTA, CDR2 FQGNSA. V shed 4 bases and J shed 3 bases, with 15 bases lying between them. The CDR3 consists of 15 residues. CDR3 region: CASSSHQDPYYGYTF. CDR3 DNA: TGTGCCAGCAGCTCCCATCAGGATCCGTACTATGGCTACACCTTC.

Turning to this clone: With a far larger clone one base away, a read error is the likely cause. This rearrangement joins TRBV18 to TRBJ2-5; D gene ambiguous. There are 14 residues in the CDR3. Per the germline V gene, CDR1 is KGHSH and CDR2 is LQKENI. The CDR3 sequence is CASSPTPSQEIQYF. The DNA of the CDR3 is TGTGCCAGCTCACCCACCCCTTCTCAAGAGATCCAGTACTTC. Together with reference TRBV18 and TRBJ2-5, the CDR3 gives the full variable domain: NAGVMQNPRHLVRRRGQEARLRCSPMKGHSHVYWYRQLPEEGLKFMVYLQKENIIDESGMPKERFSAEFPKEGPSILRIQQVVRGDSAAYFCASSPTPSQEIQYFGPGTRLLVL.

The chain recombines TRBV11-3 with TRBJ2-7; weak D call: TRBD2 (5 bases). The V end lost 5 bases, the J end lost 2 bases, and 13 bases lay between the germline ends. This CDR3 is 14 amino acids long. Germline-derived CDR1 and CDR2 are SGHNT and YENEEA. DNA of the CDR3: TGTGCCAGCAGCCGCGAGGGTAACGCCTACGAGCAGTACTTC. The encoded protein is CASSREGNAYEQYF.

This chain links TRBV7-8 with TRBJ1-1; D call uncertain. Germline values: CDR1 SGHVS, CDR2 FQNEAQ. With 0 bases removed from V and 2 bases from J, the gap between germline ends came to 10 bases. This CDR3 contains 15 residues. CDR3 DNA sequence: TGTGCCAGCAGCTTAGCGGGGTTAACCAACACTGAAGCTTTCTTT. It encodes CASSLAGLTNTEAFF.

J is TRBJ2-2 and V is TRBV7-2; the D gene is possibly TRBD2 (5 bases). The V gene's germline CDR1 is SGHTA and CDR2 FQGNSA. This CDR3 spans 15 amino acids. V lost 5 bases, J lost 0 bases, and 10 bases lay in between. The CDR3 DNA follows: TGTGCCAGCAGCCCTCAGCGGTCGAACACCGGGGAGCTGTTTTTT. Translated: CASSPQRSNTGELFF.

The chain uses TRBV28 and TRBJ1-4, with D possibly matching TRBD1 (6 bases). The germline V gene has CDR1 MDHEN and CDR2 SYDVKM. V lost 2 bases to trimming and J lost 5 bases, with 12 bases between them. This CDR3 is built from 15 residues. The CDR3 reads CASSLTGRGNEKLFF. CDR3 DNA: TGTGCCAGCAGTTTAACTGGCAGGGGAAATGAAAAACTGTTTTTT.

This rearrangement joins TRBV5-1 to TRBJ2-3, with 9 bases lining up with TRBD2. Trimming cost V 1 base and J 5 bases; bases outside gene matches: 8. The CDR3 loop spans 16 amino acids. The germline V gene has CDR1 SGHRS and CDR2 YFSETQ. DNA of the CDR3: TGCGCCAGCAGCTTGAGCCCTAGCGGGACAGAAGATACGCAGTATTTT. Amino acid sequence: CASSLSPSGTEDTQYF.

The chain carries TRBV5-4 and TRBJ2-7; 10 bases map to TRBD2. Germline trimming cut 5 bases from V and 2 bases from J; bases unmatched to any gene: 7. Germline V gives CDR1 SGHNT, CDR2 YYREEE (reference sequence). There are 15 residues in the CDR3. The CDR3: CASSRTSGVAYEQYF. The CDR3, as DNA: TGTGCCAGCAGTCGAACTAGCGGGGTGGCCTACGAGCAGTACTTC.